This is a list of T cell receptor beta chains from one sample in a study of CD8+CD57+ T cells in acquired aplastic anemia. Using its own MiXCR run on the reads, TCRdb lists one record per CDR3 protein. The sample consists of under 500,000 distinct CDR3 sequences, roughly a third of them appearing once. Source material: sorted CD4+, CD8+, or CD8+CD57+ T cells (not recorded which) from PBMCs. The receptors originated from a human donor with aplastic anemia. The CDR3 runs from the conserved cysteine through the conserved F or W. A D gene is named only where the DNA matches it firmly. Clone size appears in some rows only: once, few, many, or a class for an expanded clone.

CDR3 protein | CDR3 DNA | D gene | CDR3 length | V gene | clone size | J gene
CASSPSGGAQETQYF | TGTGCCAGTAGCCCTAGCGGGGGGGCCCAAGAGACCCAGTACTTC | TRBD2 | 15 | TRBV19 | many | TRBJ2-5
CASSATLPTGAAYEQYF | TGTGCCAGCAGTGCTACACTGCCCACGGGGGCCGCCTACGAGCAGTACTTC | . | 17 | TRBV25-1 | . | TRBJ2-7
CASSLGHTLAKNIQYF | TGTGCCAGCAGTTTAGGGCACACACTAGCCAAAAACATTCAGTACTTC | . | 16 | TRBV27 | . | TRBJ2-4
CSARPIKGEGNIQYF | TGCAGTGCTAGACCAATAAAGGGGGAGGGAAACATTCAGTACTTC | . | 15 | TRBV20-1 | . | TRBJ2-4
CASSPQGGLKTQYF | TGTGCCAGCAGCCCACAGGGGGGCTTGAAGACCCAGTACTTC | TRBD1 | 14 | TRBV9 | few | TRBJ2-5
CASSEPPGQPYGYTF | TGCGCCAGCAGCGAACCGCCGGGACAGCCCTATGGCTACACCTTC | TRBD1 | 15 | TRBV5-1 | . | TRBJ1-2
CASSQTESYGYTF | TGTGCCAGCAGTCAGACAGAATCCTATGGCTACACCTTC | . | 13 | TRBV2 | . | TRBJ1-2
CANRQGAADTQYF | TGTGCCAACCGACAGGGGGCAGCAGATACGCAGTATTTT | TRBD1 | 13 | TRBV10-3 | once | TRBJ2-3
CAWSVNNEQFF | TGTGCCTGGAGTGTGAACAATGAGCAGTTCTTC | . | 11 | TRBV30 | . | TRBJ2-1
CASSHSGTGYTIYF | TGTGCCAGCAGTCACTCCGGGACAGGGTACACCATATATTTT | TRBD1 | 14 | TRBV12-3/TRBV12-4 | few | TRBJ1-3
CASSERGGRKTQYF | TGTGCCAGCAGTGAGCGGGGGGGGCGAAAGACCCAGTACTTC | TRBD2 | 14 | TRBV2 | many | TRBJ2-5
CASSLGTAIGYTF | TGTGCCAGCAGTCTAGGGACAGCAATAGGCTACACCTTC | TRBD1 | 13 | TRBV6-1 | . | TRBJ1-2
CASSFSGGADTGELFF | TGTGCCAGCAGCTTTAGCGGGGGGGCAGACACCGGGGAGCTGTTTTTT | TRBD2 | 16 | TRBV7-3 | . | TRBJ2-2
CAYRDTSGNTIYF | TGTGCGTATCGGGACACCTCTGGAAACACCATATATTTT | . | 13 | TRBV12-3/TRBV12-4 | . | TRBJ1-3
CASSLLGANYGYTF | TGTGCCAGCAGTTTATTGGGGGCTAACTATGGCTACACCTTC | . | 14 | TRBV25-1 | . | TRBJ1-2
CAISDRDTRSGNTIYF | TGTGCCATCAGTGACAGGGACACCCGCTCTGGAAACACCATATATTTT | . | 16 | TRBV10-3 | once | TRBJ1-3
CASSARGLNTEAFF | TGTGCCAGCAGCGCAAGGGGCTTGAACACTGAAGCTTTCTTT | . | 14 | TRBV9 | . | TRBJ1-1
CASSQVAGGTQYF | TGTGCCAGCAGCCAAGTAGCGGGAGGGACCCAGTACTTC | TRBD2 | 13 | TRBV7-9 | few | TRBJ2-5
CASSQRTSGETQYF | TGCGCCAGCAGCCAGAGGACTAGCGGAGAGACCCAGTACTTC | TRBD2 | 14 | TRBV9 | . | TRBJ2-5
CAIGSVGAETQYF | TGTGCCATCGGATCGGTAGGTGCGGAGACCCAGTACTTC | . | 13 | TRBV10-3 | many | TRBJ2-5